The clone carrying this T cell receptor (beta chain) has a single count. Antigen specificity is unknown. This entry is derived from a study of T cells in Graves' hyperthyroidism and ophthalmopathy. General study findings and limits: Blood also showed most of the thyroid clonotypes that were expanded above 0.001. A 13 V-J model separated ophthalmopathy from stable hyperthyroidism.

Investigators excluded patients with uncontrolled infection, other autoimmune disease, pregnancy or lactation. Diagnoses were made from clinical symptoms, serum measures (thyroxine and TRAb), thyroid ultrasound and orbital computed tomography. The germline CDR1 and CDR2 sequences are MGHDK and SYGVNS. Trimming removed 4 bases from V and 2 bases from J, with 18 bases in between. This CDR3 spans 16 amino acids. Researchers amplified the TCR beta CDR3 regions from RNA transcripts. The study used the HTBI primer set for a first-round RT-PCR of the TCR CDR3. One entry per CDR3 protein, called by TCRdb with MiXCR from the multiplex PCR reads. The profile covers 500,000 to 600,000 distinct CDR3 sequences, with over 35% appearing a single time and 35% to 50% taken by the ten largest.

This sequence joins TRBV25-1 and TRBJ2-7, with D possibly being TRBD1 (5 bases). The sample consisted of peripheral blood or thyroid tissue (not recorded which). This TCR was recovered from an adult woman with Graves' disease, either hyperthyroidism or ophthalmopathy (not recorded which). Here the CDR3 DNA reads TGTGCCAGCAGTGCTAGGCCCCCAGGGATAGCCTACGAGCAGTACTTC. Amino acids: CASSARPPGIAYEQYF.